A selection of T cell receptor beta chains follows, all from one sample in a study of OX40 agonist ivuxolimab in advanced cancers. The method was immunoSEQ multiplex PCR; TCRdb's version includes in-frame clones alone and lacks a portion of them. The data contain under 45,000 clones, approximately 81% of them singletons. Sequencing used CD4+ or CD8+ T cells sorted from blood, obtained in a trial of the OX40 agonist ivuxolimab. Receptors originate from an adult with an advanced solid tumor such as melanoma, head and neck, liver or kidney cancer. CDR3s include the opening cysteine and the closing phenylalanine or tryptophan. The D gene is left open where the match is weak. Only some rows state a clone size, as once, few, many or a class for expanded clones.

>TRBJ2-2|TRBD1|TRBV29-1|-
CSAQGANTGELFF
TGCAGCGCTCAGGGGGCAAACACCGGGGAGCTGTTTTTT
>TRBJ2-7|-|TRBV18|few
CASSSGGDGYEQYF
TGTGCCAGCTCTAGCGGAGGGGACGGATACGAGCAGTACTTC
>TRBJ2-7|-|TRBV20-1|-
CSAKTGPEQYF
TGCAGTGCCAAGACAGGCCCTGAGCAGTACTTC
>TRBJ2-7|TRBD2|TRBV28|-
CASSSTSGLRVYEQYF
TGTGCCAGCAGTTCTACTAGCGGTTTAAGGGTATACGAGCAGTACTTC
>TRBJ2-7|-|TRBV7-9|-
CASSLESPSYEQYF
TGTGCCAGCAGCTTAGAGAGCCCGTCCTACGAGCAGTACTTC
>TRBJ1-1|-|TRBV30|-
CAWSVEGEENTEAFF
TGTGCCTGGAGTGTAGAGGGAGAAGAAAACACTGAAGCTTTCTTT
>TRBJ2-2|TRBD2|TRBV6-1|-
CASSEATSGGANTGELFF
TGTGCCAGCAGTGAAGCGACTAGCGGGGGTGCGAACACCGGGGAGCTGTTTTTT
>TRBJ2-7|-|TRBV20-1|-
CSASAYEQYF
TGCAGTGCTAGCGCCTACGAGCAGTACTTC
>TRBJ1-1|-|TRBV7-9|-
CASSLEGMNTEAFF
TGTGCCAGCAGCTTGGAGGGGATGAACACTGAAGCTTTCTTT
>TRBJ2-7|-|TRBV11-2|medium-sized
CASSLAPGQNYEQYF
TGTGCCAGCAGCTTAGCACCAGGACAAAACTACGAGCAGTACTTC
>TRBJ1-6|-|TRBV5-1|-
CASSPMGGGNSPLHF
TGCGCCAGCAGCCCCATGGGAGGGGGAAATTCACCCCTCCACTTT
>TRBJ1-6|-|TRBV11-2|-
CASSFSRTDSPLHF
TGTGCCAGCAGCTTCAGCCGGACAGATTCACCCCTCCACTTT
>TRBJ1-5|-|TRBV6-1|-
CASTRVASNQPQHF
TGTGCCAGCACCCGGGTGGCCAGCAATCAGCCCCAGCATTTT
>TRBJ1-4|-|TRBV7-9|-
CASSPEGFATNEKLFF
TGTGCCAGCAGCCCTGAGGGTTTTGCAACTAATGAAAAACTGTTTTTT